This T cell receptor beta chain emerged from a study of T cell responses to AZD1222 COVID-19 vaccine. The CDR3 totals 17 residues. Trimming left V 4 bases short and J 2 bases short, with 19 bases between. Germline loops: CDR1 MNHEY, CDR2 SMNVEV (reference sequence). Only in-frame clones appear in the TCRdb table, and some are missing; sequencing was by immunoSEQ multiplex PCR. There are 95,000 to 110,000 clones in the sample; around 91% occur only once, and 4% to 5.5% lies in the top ten. V gene TRBV27 combines with J gene TRBJ2-3; perhaps TRBD2 as D (7 bases). Specimen: peripheral blood, collected on day 0 of AZD1222 vaccination. The TCR originated in an adult in good health. In nucleotides, the CDR3 is TGTGCCAGCAGTTCGTTCGCCGGGGGGCCCATCACAGATACGCAGTATTTT. It is translated as CASSSFAGGPITDTQYF.